The entry below gives a single T cell receptor beta chain sequence along with its context. Its antigen target is currently unknown. Per-base qualities were not stored, and no clone one base away is much larger. The sample originates from a study of technical replicates of blood from several donors (TCRdb year 2017). The library was obtained by the immunoSEQ multiplex PCR assay. TCRdb re-hosts the immuneACCESS table, in-frame sequences only. Its copies lack some clones; in the studies checked, an unresolved V gene accounts for under half of them, and the cause for the rest is not known. For this sample the table gives about 74,000 clones, of which about 81% were detected only once. The top ten clonotypes cover around 4% of the sample. The clonotype originates from a human donor in good health. Some clones in this sample may be carry-over from other donors' samples. The sequenced sample was PBMCs.

CDR3 region: CASTFAGTANTGELFF. The DNA reads as follows: TGTGCCAGCACCTTCGCTGGGACAGCGAACACCGGGGAGCTGTTTTTT. The receptor chain draws on TRBV5-4 and TRBJ2-2, with TRBD1 identical over 7 junction bases. Via the germline V gene (reference sequence), CDR1 is SGHNT and CDR2 YYREEE. The CDR3 has 16 amino acids, counting the end cysteine and phenylalanine. The DNA shown is the 48-base CDR3, in frame from base 1. Trimming accounts for 6 bases at V and 0 bases at J, while the number of junction bases matched to no gene is 8.